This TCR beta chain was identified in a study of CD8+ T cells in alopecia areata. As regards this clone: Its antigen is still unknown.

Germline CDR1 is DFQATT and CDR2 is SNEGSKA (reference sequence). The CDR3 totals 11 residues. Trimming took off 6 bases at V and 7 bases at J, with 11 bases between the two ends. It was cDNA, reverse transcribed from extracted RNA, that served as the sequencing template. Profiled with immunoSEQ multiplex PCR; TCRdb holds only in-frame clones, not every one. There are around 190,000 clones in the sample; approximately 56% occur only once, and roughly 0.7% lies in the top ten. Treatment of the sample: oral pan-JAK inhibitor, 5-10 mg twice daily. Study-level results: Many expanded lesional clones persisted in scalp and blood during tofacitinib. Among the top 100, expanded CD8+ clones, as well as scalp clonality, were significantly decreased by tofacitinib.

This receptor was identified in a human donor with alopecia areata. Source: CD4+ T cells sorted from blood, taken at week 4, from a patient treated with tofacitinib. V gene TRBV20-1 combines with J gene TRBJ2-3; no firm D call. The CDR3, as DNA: TGCAGTGCAGCAGCTGAAAATACGCAGTATTTT. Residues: CSAAAENTQYF.